Below, one T cell receptor (beta chain) is given with its context. The authors' processing: Estimation of nucleated cell counts was performed using reference gene primer amplification. This table comes from immunoSEQ multiplex PCR, and its TCRdb copy is limited to in-frame clones, with some not included. The V and J calls and clone size are taken from that table; D and trimming were inferred from the DNA. The data show 300,000 to 350,000 clones, with around 82% seen just once and almost 3% held by the top ten. V lost 5 bases and J lost 7; bases outside the gene matches: 11. Germline V lookup: CDR1 LNHDA, CDR2 SQIVND (reference sequence). The CDR3 runs to 15 residues. These data are taken from a study of blood T cell repertoires in COVID-19.

The sequence came from a man aged 25 to 45 with active or convalescent COVID-19. Specimen: peripheral blood. The chain is built from TRBV19 and TRBJ1-5, with 7 bases identical to TRBD1. The CDR3: CASSFTARTGQPQHF. CDR3 nucleotide sequence: TGTGCCAGTAGTTTCACGGCAAGGACAGGCCAGCCCCAGCATTTT.